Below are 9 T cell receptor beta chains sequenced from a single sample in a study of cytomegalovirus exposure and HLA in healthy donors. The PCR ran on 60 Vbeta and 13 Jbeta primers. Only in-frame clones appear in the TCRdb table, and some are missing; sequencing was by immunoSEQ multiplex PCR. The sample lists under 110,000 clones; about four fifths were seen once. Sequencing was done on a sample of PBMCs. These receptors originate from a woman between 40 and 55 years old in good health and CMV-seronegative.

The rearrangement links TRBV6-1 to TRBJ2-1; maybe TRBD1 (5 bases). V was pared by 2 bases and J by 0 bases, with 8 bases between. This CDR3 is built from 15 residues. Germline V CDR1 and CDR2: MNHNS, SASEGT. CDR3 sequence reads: CASSENQGSYNEQFF. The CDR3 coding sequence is TGTGCCAGCAGTGAAAACCAGGGCTCCTACAATGAGCAGTTCTTC.

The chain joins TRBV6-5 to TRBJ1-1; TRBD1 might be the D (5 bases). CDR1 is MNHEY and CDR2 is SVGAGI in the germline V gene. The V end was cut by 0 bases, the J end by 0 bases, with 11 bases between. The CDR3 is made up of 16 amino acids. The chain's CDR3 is CASSYSRAGLNTEAFF. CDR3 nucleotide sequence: TGTGCCAGCAGTTACTCGCGAGCGGGGCTGAACACTGAAGCTTTCTTT.

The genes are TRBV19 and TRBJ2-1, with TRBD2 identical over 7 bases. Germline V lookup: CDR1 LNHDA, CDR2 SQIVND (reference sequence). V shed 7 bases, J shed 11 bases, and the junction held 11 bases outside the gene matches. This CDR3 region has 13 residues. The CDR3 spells CASTLASTTQQFF. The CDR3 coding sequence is TGTGCCAGTACACTAGCGTCTACAACCCAGCAGTTCTTC.

CDR3 sequence: CASSFGGSYNEQFF. The CDR3 nucleotides are TGTGCCAGCAGCTTCGGGGGGTCCTACAATGAGCAGTTCTTC. This chain connects TRBV5-4 to TRBJ2-1; 7 bases are shared with TRBD2. V was clipped by 2 bases and J by 1 base; unmatched bases: 0. Per the germline V gene, CDR1 is SGHNT and CDR2 is YYREEE (reference sequence). The CDR3 runs 14 residues.

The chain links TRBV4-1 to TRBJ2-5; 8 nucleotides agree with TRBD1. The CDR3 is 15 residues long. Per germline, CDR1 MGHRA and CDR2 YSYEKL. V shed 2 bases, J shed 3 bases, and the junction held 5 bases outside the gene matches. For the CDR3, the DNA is TGCGCCAGCAGCCAACAGGGGGCGCTTGAAGAGACCCAGTACTTC. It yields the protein CASSQQGALEETQYF.

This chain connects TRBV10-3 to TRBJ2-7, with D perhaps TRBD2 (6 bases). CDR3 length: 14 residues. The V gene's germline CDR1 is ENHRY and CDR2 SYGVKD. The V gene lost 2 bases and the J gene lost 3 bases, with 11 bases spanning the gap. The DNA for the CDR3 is TGTGCCATCAGTGAGGGGGGGATAAGCTACGAGCAGTACTTC. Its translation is CAISEGGISYEQYF.

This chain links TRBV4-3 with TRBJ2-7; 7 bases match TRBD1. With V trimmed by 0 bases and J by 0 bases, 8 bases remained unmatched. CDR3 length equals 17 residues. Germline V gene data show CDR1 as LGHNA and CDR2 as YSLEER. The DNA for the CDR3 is TGCGCCAGCAGCCAAGATTATGGGCAGGGGGACTCCTACGAGCAGTACTTC. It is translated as CASSQDYGQGDSYEQYF.

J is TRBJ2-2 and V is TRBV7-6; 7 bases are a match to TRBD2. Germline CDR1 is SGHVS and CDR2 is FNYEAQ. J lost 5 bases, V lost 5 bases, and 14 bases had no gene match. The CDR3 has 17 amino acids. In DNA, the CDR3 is TGTGCCAGCAGCCTACCCAGTGGGAGGGCCGGGACCGGGGAGCTGTTTTTT. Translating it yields CASSLPSGRAGTGELFF.

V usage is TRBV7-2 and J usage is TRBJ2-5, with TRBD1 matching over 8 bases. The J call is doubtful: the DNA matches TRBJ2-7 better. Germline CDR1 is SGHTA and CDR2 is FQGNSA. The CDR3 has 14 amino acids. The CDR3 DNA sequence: TGTGCCAGCAGCCAACGACAGGGGCGAGACGAGCAGTACTTC. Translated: CASSQRQGRDEQYF.